This T cell receptor (beta chain) was found in a study of T cell responses to AZD1222 COVID-19 vaccine. Study-level findings and limits: Repertoires were sampled only after the peak T cell response.

In the case of this clone: Antigen specificity is unknown.

Method: immunoSEQ multiplex PCR; TCRdb's copy keeps in-frame clones and lacks some. The data hold 110,000 to 150,000 clones, with more than 75% observed a single time. This CDR3 has 14 residues. From germline, CDR1 is SNHLY and CDR2 FYNNEI. After removal of 6 bases from V and 5 bases from J, the junction contained 7 bases not matched to a gene. The chain is built from TRBV2 and TRBJ1-2, with 9 bases fitting TRBD1. This sequence was found in an adult who received the AZD1222 COVID-19 vaccine. The sequencing used peripheral blood, collected 28 days after the second AZD1222 dose. The CDR3 sequence: CASRGGQGYYGYTF. DNA for the CDR3: TGTGCCAGCAGGGGGGGACAGGGTTATTATGGCTACACCTTC.